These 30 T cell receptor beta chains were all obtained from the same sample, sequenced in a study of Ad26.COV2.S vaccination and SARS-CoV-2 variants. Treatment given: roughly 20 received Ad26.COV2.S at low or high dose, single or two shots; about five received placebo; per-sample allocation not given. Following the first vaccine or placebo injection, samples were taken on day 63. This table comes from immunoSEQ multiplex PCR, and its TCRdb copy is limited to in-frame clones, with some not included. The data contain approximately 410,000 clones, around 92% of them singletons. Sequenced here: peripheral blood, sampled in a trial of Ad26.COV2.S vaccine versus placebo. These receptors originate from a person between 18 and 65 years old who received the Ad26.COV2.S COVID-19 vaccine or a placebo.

Here the CDR3 reads CASSQLPGQYSNQPQHF. CDR3 in DNA: TGTGCCAGCAGCCAACTTCCGGGACAGTATAGCAATCAGCCCCAGCATTTT. The genes are TRBV21-1 and TRBJ1-5; the table names TRBD1, a call not compared with the DNA. TRBV21-1 is annotated as a pseudogene. This CDR3 is 17 amino acids long.

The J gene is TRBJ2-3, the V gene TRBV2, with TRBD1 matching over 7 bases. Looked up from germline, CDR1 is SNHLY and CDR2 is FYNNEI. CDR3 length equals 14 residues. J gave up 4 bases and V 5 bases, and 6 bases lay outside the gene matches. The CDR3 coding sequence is TGTGCCAGCAGTATAGACAGGGTGTCAGATACGCAGTATTTT. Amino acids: CASSIDRVSDTQYF.

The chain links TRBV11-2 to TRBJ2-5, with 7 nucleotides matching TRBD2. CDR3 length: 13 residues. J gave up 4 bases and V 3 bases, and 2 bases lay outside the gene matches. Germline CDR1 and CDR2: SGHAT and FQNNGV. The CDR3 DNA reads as TGTGCCAGCAGCTTGTGGGAGGGAGAGACCCAGTACTTC. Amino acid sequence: CASSLWEGETQYF.

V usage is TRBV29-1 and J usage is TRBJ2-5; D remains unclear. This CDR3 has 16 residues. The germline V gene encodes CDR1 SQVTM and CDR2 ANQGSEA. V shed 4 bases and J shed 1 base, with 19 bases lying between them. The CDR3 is CSVGAVVDVLQETQYF. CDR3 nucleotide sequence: TGCAGCGTTGGCGCCGTCGTTGACGTCCTCCAAGAGACCCAGTACTTC.

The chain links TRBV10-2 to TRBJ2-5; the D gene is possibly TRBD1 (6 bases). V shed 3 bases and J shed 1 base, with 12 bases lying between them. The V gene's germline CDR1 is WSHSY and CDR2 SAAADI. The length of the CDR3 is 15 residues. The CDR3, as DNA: TGCGCCAGCAGTGATAACAGGGTGACCCAAGAGACCCAGTACTTC. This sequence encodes CASSDNRVTQETQYF.

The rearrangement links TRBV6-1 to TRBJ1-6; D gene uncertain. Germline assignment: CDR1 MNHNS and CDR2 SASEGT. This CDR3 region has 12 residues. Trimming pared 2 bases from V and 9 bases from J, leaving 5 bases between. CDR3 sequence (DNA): TGTGCCAGCAGTGAAAGGGTTTCACCCCTCCACTTT. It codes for CASSERVSPLHF.

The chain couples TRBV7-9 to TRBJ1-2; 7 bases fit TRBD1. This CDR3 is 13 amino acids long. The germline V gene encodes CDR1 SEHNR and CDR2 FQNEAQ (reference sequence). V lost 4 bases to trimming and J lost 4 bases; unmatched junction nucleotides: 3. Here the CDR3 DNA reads TGTGCCAGCAGCTCTCCAGGGGGCTATGGCTACACCTTC. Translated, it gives CASSSPGGYGYTF.

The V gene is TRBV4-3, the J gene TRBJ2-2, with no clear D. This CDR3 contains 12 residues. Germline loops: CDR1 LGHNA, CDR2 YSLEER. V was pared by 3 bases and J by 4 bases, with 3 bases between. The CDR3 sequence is CASSQATGELFF. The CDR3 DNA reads TGCGCCAGCAGCCAGGCCACCGGGGAGCTGTTTTTT.

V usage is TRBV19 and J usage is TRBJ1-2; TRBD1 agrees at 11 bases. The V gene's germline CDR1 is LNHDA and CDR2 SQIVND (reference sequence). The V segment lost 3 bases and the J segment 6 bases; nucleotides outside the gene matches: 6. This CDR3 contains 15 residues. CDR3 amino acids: CASSISRTGGHGYTF. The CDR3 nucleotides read TGTGCCAGTAGTATTAGTAGGACAGGGGGCCATGGCTACACCTTC.

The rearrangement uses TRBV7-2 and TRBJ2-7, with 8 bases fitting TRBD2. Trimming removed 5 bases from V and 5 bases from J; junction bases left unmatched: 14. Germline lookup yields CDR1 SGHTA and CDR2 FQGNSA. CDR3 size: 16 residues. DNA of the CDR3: TGTGCCAGCAGCCCGGGGCGAGCGGGGGTCGTGAACGAGCAGTACTTC. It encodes CASSPGRAGVVNEQYF. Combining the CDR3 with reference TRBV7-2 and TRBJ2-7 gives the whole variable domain GAGVSQSPSNKVTEKGKDVELRCDPISGHTALYWYRQSLGQGLEFLIYFQGNSAPDKSGLPSDRFSAERTGGSVSTLTIQRTQQEDSAVYLCASSPGRAGVVNEQYFGPGTRLTVT.

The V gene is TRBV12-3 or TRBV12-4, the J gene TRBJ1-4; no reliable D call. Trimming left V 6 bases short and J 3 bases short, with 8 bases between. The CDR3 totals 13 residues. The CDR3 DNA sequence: TGTGCCAGCAGAGCGGCGGCTAATGAAAAACTGTTTTTT. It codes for CASRAAANEKLFF.

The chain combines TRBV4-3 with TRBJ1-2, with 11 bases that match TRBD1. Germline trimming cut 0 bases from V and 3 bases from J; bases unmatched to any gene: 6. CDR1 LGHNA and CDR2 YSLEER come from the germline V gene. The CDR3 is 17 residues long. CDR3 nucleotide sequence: TGCGCCAGCAGCCAAGATCTATCGGGACAGGGGGACTATGGCTACACCTTC. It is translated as CASSQDLSGQGDYGYTF.

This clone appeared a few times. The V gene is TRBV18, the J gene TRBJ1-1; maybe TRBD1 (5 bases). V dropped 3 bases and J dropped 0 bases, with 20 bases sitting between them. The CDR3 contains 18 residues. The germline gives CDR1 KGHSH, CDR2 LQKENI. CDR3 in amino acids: CASSPLGGVGGMNTEAFF. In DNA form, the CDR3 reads TGTGCCAGCTCACCCCTTGGGGGGGTGGGAGGCATGAACACTGAAGCTTTCTTT.

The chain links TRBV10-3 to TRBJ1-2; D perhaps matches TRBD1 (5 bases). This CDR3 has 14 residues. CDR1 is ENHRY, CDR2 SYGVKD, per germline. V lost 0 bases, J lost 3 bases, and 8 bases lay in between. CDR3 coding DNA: TGTGCCATCAGTGAGTCGATGGGGGACTATGGCTACACCTTC. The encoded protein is CAISESMGDYGYTF.

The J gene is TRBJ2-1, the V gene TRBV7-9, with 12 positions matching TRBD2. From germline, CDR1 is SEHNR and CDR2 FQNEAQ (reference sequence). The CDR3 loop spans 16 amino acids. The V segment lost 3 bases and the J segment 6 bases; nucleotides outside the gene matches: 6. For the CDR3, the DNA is TGTGCCAGCAGCTTCCCGACTAGCGGGGGCACCAATGAGCAGTTCTTC. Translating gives CASSFPTSGGTNEQFF.

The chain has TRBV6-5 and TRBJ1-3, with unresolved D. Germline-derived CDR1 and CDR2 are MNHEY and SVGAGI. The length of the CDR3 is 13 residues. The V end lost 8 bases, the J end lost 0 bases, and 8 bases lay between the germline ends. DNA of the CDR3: TGTGCCAGCCAGAGAGACTCTGGAAACACCATATATTTT. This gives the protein CASQRDSGNTIYF.

CDR3 sequence (DNA): TGTGCCAGCAGCTTAGGGACAGGGGTGTATCAGCCCCAGCATTTT. Residues: CASSLGTGVYQPQHF. The gene calls are TRBV7-2 and TRBJ1-5, with 9 bases lining up with TRBD1. This CDR3 comprises 15 residues. The germline V gene encodes CDR1 SGHTA and CDR2 FQGNSA. Trimming cost V 1 base and J 5 bases; bases outside gene matches: 3.

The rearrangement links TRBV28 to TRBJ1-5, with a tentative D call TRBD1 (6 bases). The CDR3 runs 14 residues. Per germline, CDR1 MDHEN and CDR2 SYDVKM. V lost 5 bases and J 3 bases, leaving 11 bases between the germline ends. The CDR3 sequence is CASSLTGINQPQHF. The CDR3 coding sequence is TGTGCCAGCAGTCTCACAGGGATCAATCAGCCCCAGCATTTT. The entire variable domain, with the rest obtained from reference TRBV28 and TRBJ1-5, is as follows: DVKVTQSSRYLVKRTGEKVFLECVQDMDHENMFWYRQDPGLGLRLIYFSYDVKMKEKGDIPEGYSVSREKKERFSLILESASTNQTSMYLCASSLTGINQPQHFGDGTRLSIL.

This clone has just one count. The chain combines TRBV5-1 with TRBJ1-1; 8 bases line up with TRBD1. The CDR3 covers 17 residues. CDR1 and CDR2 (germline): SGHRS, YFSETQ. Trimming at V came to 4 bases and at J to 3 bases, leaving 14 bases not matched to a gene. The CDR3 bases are TGCGCCAGCAGCGAGGGTAGTGGACAGGGCTATGACACTGAAGCTTTCTTT. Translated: CASSEGSGQGYDTEAFF.

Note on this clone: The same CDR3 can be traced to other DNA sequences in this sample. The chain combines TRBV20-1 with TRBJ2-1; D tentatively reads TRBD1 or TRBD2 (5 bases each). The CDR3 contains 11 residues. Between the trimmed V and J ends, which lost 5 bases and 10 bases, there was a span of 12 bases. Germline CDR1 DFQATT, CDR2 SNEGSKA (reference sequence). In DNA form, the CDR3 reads TGCAGTGCTCCCCGGGGCAACGAGCAGTTCTTC. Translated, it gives CSAPRGNEQFF.

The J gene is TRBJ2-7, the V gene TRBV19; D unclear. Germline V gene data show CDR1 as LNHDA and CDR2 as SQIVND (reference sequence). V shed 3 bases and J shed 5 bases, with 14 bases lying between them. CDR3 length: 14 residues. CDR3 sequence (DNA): TGTGCCAGTAGTATTTTTGGTCCGAAGGACGAGCAGTACTTC. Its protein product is CASSIFGPKDEQYF. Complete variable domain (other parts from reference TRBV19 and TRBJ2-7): DGGITQSPKYLFRKEGQNVTLSCEQNLNHDAMYWYRQDPGQGLRLIYYSQIVNDFQKGDIAEGYSVSREKKESFPLTVTSAQKNPTAFYLCASSIFGPKDEQYFGPGTRLTVT.

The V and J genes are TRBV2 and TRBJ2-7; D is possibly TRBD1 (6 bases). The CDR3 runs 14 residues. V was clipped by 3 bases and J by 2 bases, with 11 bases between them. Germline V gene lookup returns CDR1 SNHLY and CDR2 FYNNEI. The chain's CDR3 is CASSEEQGTYEQYF. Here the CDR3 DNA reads TGTGCCAGCAGTGAGGAACAGGGCACCTACGAGCAGTACTTC.

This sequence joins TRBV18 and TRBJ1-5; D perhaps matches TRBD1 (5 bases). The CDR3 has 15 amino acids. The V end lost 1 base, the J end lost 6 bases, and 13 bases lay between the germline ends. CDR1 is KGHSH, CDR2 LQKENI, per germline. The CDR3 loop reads CASSPLASGFQPQHF. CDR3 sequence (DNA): TGTGCCAGCTCACCACTCGCCTCAGGGTTTCAGCCCCAGCATTTT. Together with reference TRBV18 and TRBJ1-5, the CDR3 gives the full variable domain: NAGVMQNPRHLVRRRGQEARLRCSPMKGHSHVYWYRQLPEEGLKFMVYLQKENIIDESGMPKERFSAEFPKEGPSILRIQQVVRGDSAAYFCASSPLASGFQPQHFGDGTRLSIL.

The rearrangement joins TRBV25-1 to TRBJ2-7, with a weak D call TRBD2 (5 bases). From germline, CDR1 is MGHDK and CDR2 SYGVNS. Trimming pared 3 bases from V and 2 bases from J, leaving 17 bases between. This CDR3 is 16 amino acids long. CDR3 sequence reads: CASSERGQIPPYEQYF. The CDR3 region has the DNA TGTGCCAGCAGTGAGAGAGGGCAGATACCCCCCTACGAGCAGTACTTC.

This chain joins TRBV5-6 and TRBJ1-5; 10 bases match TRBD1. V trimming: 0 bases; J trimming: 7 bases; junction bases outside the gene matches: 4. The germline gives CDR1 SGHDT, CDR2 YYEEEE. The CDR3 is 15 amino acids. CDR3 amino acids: CASSLGWDRGQPQHF. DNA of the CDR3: TGTGCCAGCAGCTTGGGATGGGACAGGGGCCAGCCCCAGCATTTT.

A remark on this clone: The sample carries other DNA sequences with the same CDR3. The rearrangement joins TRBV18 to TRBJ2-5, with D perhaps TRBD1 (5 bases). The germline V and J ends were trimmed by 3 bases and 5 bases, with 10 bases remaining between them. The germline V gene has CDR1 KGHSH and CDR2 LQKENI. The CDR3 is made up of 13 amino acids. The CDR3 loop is CASSPGRGETQYF. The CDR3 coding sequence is TGTGCCAGCTCACCGGGAAGGGGCGAGACCCAGTACTTC.

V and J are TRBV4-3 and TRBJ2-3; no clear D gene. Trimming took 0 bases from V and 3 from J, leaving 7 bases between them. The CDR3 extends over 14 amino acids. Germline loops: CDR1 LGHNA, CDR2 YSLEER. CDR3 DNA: TGCGCCAGCAGCCAAGATGGTCGTACAGATACGCAGTATTTT. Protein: CASSQDGRTDTQYF.

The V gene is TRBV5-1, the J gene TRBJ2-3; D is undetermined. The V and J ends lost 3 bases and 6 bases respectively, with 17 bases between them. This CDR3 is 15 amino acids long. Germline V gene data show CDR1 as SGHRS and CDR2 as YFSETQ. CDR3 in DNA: TGCGCCAGCAGCTGGACCCAGGTTTCTCACGATACGCAGTATTTT. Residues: CASSWTQVSHDTQYF.

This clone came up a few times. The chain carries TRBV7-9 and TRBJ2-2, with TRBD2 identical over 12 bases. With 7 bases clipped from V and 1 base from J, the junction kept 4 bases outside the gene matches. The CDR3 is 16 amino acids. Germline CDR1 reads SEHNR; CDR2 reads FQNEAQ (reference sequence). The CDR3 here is CASTLGLAGNTGELFF. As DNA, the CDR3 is TGTGCCAGCACACTGGGACTAGCGGGGAACACCGGGGAGCTGTTTTTT.

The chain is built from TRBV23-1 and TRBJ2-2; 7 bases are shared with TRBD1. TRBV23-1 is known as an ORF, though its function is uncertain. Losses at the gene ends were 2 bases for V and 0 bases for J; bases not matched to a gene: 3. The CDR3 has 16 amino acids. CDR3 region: CASSQRQGTNTGELFF. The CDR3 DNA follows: TGCGCCAGCAGTCAACGACAGGGAACGAACACCGGGGAGCTGTTTTTT.